A single sample gave rise to the 9 T cell receptor beta chains below, sequenced in a study of Graves' ophthalmopathy and Graves' hyperthyroidism. RNA transcripts were the source from which TCR beta CDR3 regions were amplified. HTBI-primed first-round RT-PCR preceded second-round multiplex PCR. TCRdb ran MiXCR on the multiplex PCR reads and lists one entry per CDR3 protein. The sample lists roughly 610,000 distinct CDR3 sequences, about a fifth occurring once. Sequencing was done on a sample of peripheral blood. The receptors come from a woman aged 18-35 years with stable Graves' hyperthyroidism. Some clones in this sample may be carry-over from other donors' samples.

The chain couples TRBV15 to TRBJ1-3; D not resolved. With 6 bases removed from V and 6 bases from J, the gap between germline ends came to 15 bases. The CDR3 length is 14 residues. CDR1 and CDR2 from the germline V gene are LNHNV and YYDKDF (reference sequence). The CDR3 loop is CATRDGRIENTIYF. In DNA form, the CDR3 reads TGTGCCACCAGAGATGGTCGGATTGAAAACACCATATATTTT.

This clonotype was counted many times. V and J are TRBV12-3 or TRBV12-4 and TRBJ1-2; D possibly corresponds to TRBD1 (6 bases). V was clipped by 6 bases and J by 7 bases, with 18 bases between them. The CDR3 is 14 residues long. CDR3 loop: CASSIKQGIGGYTF. For the CDR3, the DNA is TGTGCCAGCAGCATTAAACAGGGAATCGGTGGCTACACCTTC.

Ten or more counts support this clonotype. J is TRBJ1-2 and V is TRBV13; possibly TRBD1 for D (5 bases). V was pared by 5 bases and J by 5 bases, with 9 bases between. The germline CDR1 and CDR2 sequences are PRHDT and FYEKMQ (reference sequence). The CDR3 extends over 12 amino acids. CDR3 protein: CASSAGTYGYTF. CDR3 DNA: TGTGCCAGCAGCGCCGGGACGTATGGCTACACCTTC.

This chain joins TRBV6-5 and TRBJ2-7, with 9 positions matching TRBD2. CDR1 and CDR2 from the germline V gene are MNHEY and SVGAGI. The CDR3 has 15 residues. J gave up 3 bases and V 4 bases, and 7 bases lay outside the gene matches. This CDR3 is CASSSYSGGYYEQYF. CDR3 DNA sequence: TGTGCCAGCAGTTCCTATAGCGGGGGTTACTACGAGCAGTACTTC.

This clonotype has a count of ten or more. The chain joins TRBV20-1 to TRBJ2-5; D is perhaps TRBD1 or TRBD2 (6 bases each). CDR3 length: 15 amino acids. V lost 1 base to trimming and J lost 1 base, with 13 bases between them. CDR1 is DFQATT and CDR2 is SNEGSKA in the germline V gene (reference sequence). CDR3: CSARGGGKGQETQYF. CDR3 coding DNA: TGCAGTGCTAGAGGAGGGGGGAAAGGCCAAGAGACCCAGTACTTC.

This clonotype was seen only a few times. V is TRBV5-1 and J is TRBJ1-2; possibly TRBD1 for D (6 bases). The CDR3 is made up of 16 amino acids. V was cut by 3 bases and J by 0 bases, with 15 bases left in between. Germline V CDR1 and CDR2: SGHRS, YFSETQ. The CDR3 loop reads CASSWTTGVTNYGYTF. The CDR3 DNA sequence: TGCGCCAGCAGCTGGACGACAGGTGTCACTAACTATGGCTACACCTTC.

The chain employs TRBV15 and TRBJ1-6; D unresolved. The V end lost 0 bases, the J end lost 14 bases, and 14 bases lay between the germline ends. Germline V gene lookup returns CDR1 LNHNV and CDR2 YYDKDF (reference sequence). The CDR3 runs 14 residues. Here the CDR3 DNA reads TGTGCCACCAGCAGAGATTTAGGAGACTTTGCCCTCCACTTT. This translates into CATSRDLGDFALHF.

This clonotype appeared many times. The rearrangement links TRBV24-1 to TRBJ1-2; TRBD1 might be the D (5 bases). Deletions cut 0 bases from V and 7 bases from J, with 11 bases between. This CDR3 spans 14 amino acids. The germline V gene encodes CDR1 KGHDR and CDR2 SFDVKD. As DNA, the CDR3 is TGTGCCACCAGTGATTTGTGGGGGGAAAGTGGCTACACCTTC. Protein product: CATSDLWGESGYTF.

The chain recombines TRBV2 with TRBJ1-1; 7 nucleotides agree with TRBD1. Germline trimming cut 10 bases from V and 0 bases from J; bases unmatched to any gene: 11. Germline assignment: CDR1 SNHLY and CDR2 FYNNEI. The CDR3 is made up of 15 amino acids. CDR3 residues: CAIRSPGTVNTEAFF. The DNA for the CDR3 is TGTGCCATCAGAAGTCCCGGGACAGTGAACACTGAAGCTTTCTTT. Using reference TRBV2 and TRBJ1-1 for the parts outside the CDR3, the full variable domain is EPEVTQTPSHQVTQMGQEVILRCVPISNHLYFYWYRQILGQKVEFLVSFYNNEISEKSEIFDDQFSVERPDGSNFTLKIRSTKLEDSAMYFCAIRSPGTVNTEAFFGQGTRLTVV.